This T cell receptor beta chain originates from a study of blood T cells in healthy people across ages. Primers used in a second PCR of roughly 6 to 11 cycles were a sample-barcoded 5' primer and a J-beta primer mix. TCRdb itself ran the 5' RACE reads through MiXCR, one entry per CDR3 protein. The repertoire consists of 800,000 or so distinct CDR3 sequences, with approximately 25% occurring once and the leading ten covering more than 3%. The CDR3 has 13 residues. Trimming stripped 1 base from V and 6 bases from J, with 7 bases between. The germline V gene encodes CDR1 SGHTA and CDR2 FQGNSA. These records were also assigned to another study, of T cells of mothers and their children.

Sequences were obtained from blood. This chain joins TRBV7-2 and TRBJ2-1; D ambiguous. This receptor was identified in a boy aged 10-17 years in good health. The CDR3: CASSLEEFNEQFF. The CDR3 DNA reads TGTGCCAGCAGCTTAGAAGAATTCAATGAGCAGTTCTTC.